This record looks at one TCR beta chain sequence and its context. What it binds is not known. Using its own MiXCR run on the 5' RACE reads, TCRdb lists one record per CDR3 protein. The sample has around 140,000 distinct CDR3 sequences; 15% to 20% are singletons. The source of the sample is a study of T-cell memory formation after mild COVID-19. The study, taken as a whole, reports: What remained unconfirmed was the SARS-CoV-2 specificity of second-wave clones peaking on day 37.

V lost 8 bases to trimming and J lost 1 base, with 11 bases between them. The CDR3 is 13 residues long. Germline V gene data show CDR1 as SEHNR and CDR2 as FQNEAQ (reference sequence). The sequence was obtained from an adult woman who had mild COVID-19 (a few samples of this study predate the infection). Cell type and time point are not known. This chain connects TRBV7-9 to TRBJ2-5; TRBD1 might be the D (5 bases). Sequenced material: PBMCs or a T cell subset sorted from them (not recorded which). The CDR3 bases are TGTGCCAGCGGTATGGACACCCAAGAGACCCAGTACTTC. This translates into CASGMDTQETQYF. Variable domain in full (rest from reference TRBV7-9 and TRBJ2-5): DTGVSQNPRHKITKRGQNVTFRCDPISEHNRLYWYRQTLGQGPEFLTYFQNEAQLEKSRLLSDRFSAERPKGSFSTLEIQRTEQGDSAMYLCASGMDTQETQYFGPGTRLLVL.